This T cell receptor (beta chain) was recorded in a study of cytotoxic CD8 clonotypes in ibrutinib-treated CLL. V shed 6 bases and J shed 4 bases, with 12 bases lying between them. Germline assignment: CDR1 SEHNR and CDR2 FQNEAQ (reference sequence). This CDR3 is 13 amino acids long. Produced via immunoSEQ multiplex PCR; TCRdb's table is partial and in-frame only. The table shows some 200,000 clones, with around 70% occurring only once. The receptor comes from a human donor with chronic lymphocytic leukemia. The chain is built from TRBV7-9 and TRBJ2-5; maybe TRBD1 (5 bases). Here the sequenced sample was PBMCs, taken after 24 months of ibrutinib treatment. The CDR3 DNA is TGTGCCAGCAGGTACACAGGTGGAGAGACCCAGTACTTC. This translates into CASRYTGGETQYF.